Sequencing of this T cell receptor (beta chain) was carried out in a study of shared clonotypes between healthy human individuals. The DNA input per sorted-subset replicate PCR was roughly 0.2 ug, corresponding to some 30,000 T cell genomes. Sequenced by immunoSEQ multiplex PCR; TCRdb stores in-frame clones only, minus some. The sample has some 2.1 million clones, about 95% seen once. CD8 cells classed as naive were CD45RO-negative and positively selected for CCR7, excluding terminally differentiated effector memory CD45RA+ cells. Nashville, Tennessee was home to all donors, each a Caucasian adult. The CDR3 totals 15 residues. V was cut by 8 bases and J by 4 bases, with 20 bases left in between. Per germline, CDR1 MNHNY and CDR2 SVGAGI (reference sequence).

The sequencing sample was made of naive CD8+ T cells sorted from blood. The receptor was derived from a man aged 18 to 29 in good health. V is TRBV6-6 and J is TRBJ1-1; D might be TRBD1 (5 bases). The CDR3 loop reads CASGLGTPWSTEAFF. DNA for the CDR3: TGTGCCAGCGGACTCGGGACGCCCTGGAGCACTGAAGCTTTCTTT.